These 32 T cell receptor beta chains share one sample of origin, sequenced in a study of siplizumab effects on memory and regulatory T cells. Some clones are missing from TCRdb's copy, which holds only in-frame ones; the method was immunoSEQ multiplex PCR. The top ten hold about 1.1% of the sample, which has about 56,000 clones, 95% to 98% seen once. Sequencing used naive CD8+ T cells sorted from blood. These receptors were collected from a human donor in good health.

The chain employs TRBV7-9 and TRBJ2-1, with 7 bases lining up with TRBD1. The CDR3 runs to 15 residues. Germline CDR1 is SEHNR and CDR2 is FQNEAQ (reference sequence). V lost 1 base, J lost 4 bases, and 4 bases stayed unmatched. The CDR3: CASSLEWTGYNEQFF. The CDR3 coding sequence is TGTGCCAGCAGCTTAGAGTGGACAGGTTACAATGAGCAGTTCTTC.

This clone has only one observation. CDR3 in amino acids: CASSSDSADTQYF. Written as DNA, the CDR3 is TGTGCCAGCAGCTCGGACAGCGCAGATACGCAGTATTTT. This chain links TRBV5-4 with TRBJ2-3, with D possibly matching TRBD1 (6 bases). Trimming shortened V by 3 bases and J by 4 bases, and 9 bases separated the two germline ends. This CDR3 has 13 amino acids. CDR1 SGHNT and CDR2 YYREEE come from the germline V gene (reference sequence). The variable domain in full, with the rest retrieved from reference TRBV5-4 and TRBJ2-3, is ETGVTQSPTHLIKTRGQQVTLRCSSQSGHNTVSWYQQALGQGPQFIFQYYREEENGRGNFPPRFSGLQFPNYSSELNVNALELDDSALYLCASSSDSADTQYFGPGTRLTVL.

The rearrangement uses TRBV5-1 and TRBJ1-2; weak D call: TRBD1 (6 bases). Germline V gene sequence: CDR1 SGHRS, CDR2 YFSETQ. V lost 3 bases to trimming and J lost 6 bases, with 18 bases between them. The CDR3 has 15 residues. This chain's CDR3 is CASSSTDRRGDGYTF. Written as DNA, the CDR3 is TGCGCCAGCAGCTCTACCGACAGGCGAGGGGATGGCTACACCTTC.

The gene calls are TRBV30 and TRBJ2-7; D is possibly TRBD2 (6 bases). The V gene lost 3 bases and the J gene lost 2 bases, with 17 bases spanning the gap. The length of the CDR3 is 15 residues. From germline, CDR1 is GTSNPN and CDR2 SVGIG (reference sequence). Here the CDR3 DNA reads TGTGCCTGGAGCGCGGGACTCTCAAGGCCCTACGAGCAGTACTTC. Translating it yields CAWSAGLSRPYEQYF.

The chain couples TRBV5-1 to TRBJ2-5, with 7 bases matching TRBD2. CDR1 is SGHRS and CDR2 is YFSETQ in the germline V gene. CDR3 size: 14 residues. Trimming at V came to 0 bases and at J to 5 bases, leaving 4 bases not matched to a gene. The CDR3 DNA follows: TGCGCCAGCAGCTTGGAGGGAGGGCACGAGACCCAGTACTTC. Translated, it gives CASSLEGGHETQYF.

This chain joins TRBV27 and TRBJ2-1; TRBD2 is a possible D gene (6 bases). The CDR3 sequence is 14 residues long. V lost 3 bases and J lost 4, with 10 bases in between. CDR1 and CDR2 from the germline V gene are MNHEY and SMNVEV (reference sequence). The CDR3 nucleotides are TGTGCCAGCAGTTTGGTGGCGGGATACAATGAGCAGTTCTTC. As protein: CASSLVAGYNEQFF.

This rearrangement joins TRBV7-9 to TRBJ2-3, with D maybe TRBD2 (6 bases). Trimming cost V 2 bases and J 2 bases, with 20 bases left between them. CDR1 and CDR2 from the germline V gene are SEHNR and FQNEAQ (reference sequence). The CDR3 is made up of 18 amino acids. The DNA for the CDR3 is TGTGCCAGCAGCTTACTTCGGCTAGCGACGAGCTACACAGATACGCAGTATTTT. Protein sequence: CASSLLRLATSYTDTQYF.

The CDR3 loop is CASSYPGEGEETQYF. CDR3 DNA sequence: TGTGCCAGCAGTTACCCCGGGGAGGGTGAAGAGACCCAGTACTTC. The gene calls are TRBV6-5 and TRBJ2-5; TRBD2 matches 7 bases. The germline V gene has CDR1 MNHEY and CDR2 SVGAGI. The CDR3 extends over 15 amino acids. Trimming removed 2 bases from V and 3 bases from J; junction bases left unmatched: 6.

This chain links TRBV7-9 with TRBJ2-1; the match to TRBD2 covers 11 bases. After removal of 5 bases from V and 4 bases from J, the junction contained 7 bases not matched to a gene. This CDR3 is built from 16 residues. The V gene's germline CDR1 is SEHNR and CDR2 FQNEAQ (reference sequence). CDR3 DNA: TGTGCCAGCAGCAAGAAGACTAGCGGGGTATACAATGAGCAGTTCTTC. Translated, it gives CASSKKTSGVYNEQFF.

The gene calls are TRBV4-1 and TRBJ1-5, with D perhaps matching TRBD1 (6 bases). This CDR3 has 14 amino acids. Germline CDR1 reads MGHRA; CDR2 reads YSYEKL. Trimming shortened V by 1 base and J by 6 bases, and 10 bases separated the two germline ends. CDR3 residues: CASSQGEGGQPQHF. The DNA of the CDR3 is TGCGCCAGCAGCCAAGGGGAGGGGGGTCAGCCCCAGCATTTT.

This rearrangement joins TRBV7-2 to TRBJ2-1; no firm D call. Trimming shortened V by 1 base and J by 3 bases, and 13 bases separated the two germline ends. Looked up from germline, CDR1 is SGHTA and CDR2 is FQGNSA. The CDR3 is made up of 16 amino acids. The CDR3 loop reads CASSLEAGLLYNEQFF. The CDR3, as DNA: TGTGCCAGCAGCTTAGAGGCAGGCCTCCTCTACAATGAGCAGTTCTTC.

The J gene is TRBJ1-3, the V gene TRBV7-8; D is uncertain. This CDR3 spans 15 amino acids. The germline V gene encodes CDR1 SGHVS and CDR2 FQNEAQ. The ends were cut back, 4 bases at V and 4 bases at J, with 14 bases in the middle. The CDR3 DNA reads as TGTGCCAGCAGCTCGGGCCCTCTCCCCGGAAACACCATATATTTT. Its translation is CASSSGPLPGNTIYF. The whole variable domain, remainder taken from reference TRBV7-8 and TRBJ1-3, is GAGVSQSPRYKVAKRGQDVALRCDPISGHVSLFWYQQALGQGPEFLTYFQNEAQLDKSGLPSDRFFAERPEGSVSTLKIQRTQQEDSAVYLCASSSGPLPGNTIYFGEGSWLTVV.

The chain links TRBV6-1 to TRBJ2-7, with D possibly being TRBD2 (5 bases). The CDR3 has 13 amino acids. Germline CDR1 and CDR2: MNHNS and SASEGT. Trimming removed 7 bases from V and 3 bases from J, with 13 bases in between. CDR3 DNA: TGTGCCAGCACCTGGACTCCTAACTACGAGCAGTACTTC. Its translation is CASTWTPNYEQYF.

The chain joins TRBV6-1 to TRBJ1-1; D ambiguous. This CDR3 spans 13 amino acids. V gave up 4 bases and J gave up 6 bases, with 12 bases separating them. Germline values: CDR1 MNHNS, CDR2 SASEGT. The CDR3 sequence is CASSVTSPAEAFF. CDR3 coding DNA: TGTGCCAGCAGTGTGACATCCCCGGCTGAAGCTTTCTTT.

The chain has TRBV4-1 and TRBJ1-2; D remains unclear. With 3 bases removed from V and 0 bases from J, the gap between germline ends came to 11 bases. Looked up from germline, CDR1 is MGHRA and CDR2 is YSYEKL. The CDR3 runs to 15 residues. CDR3 sequence (DNA): TGCGCCAGCAGCCACCTAGCCACAGCTAACTATGGCTACACCTTC. Translated, it gives CASSHLATANYGYTF.

As for this clone: One end of the junction does not line up with germline, which may come from a read error. In DNA form, the CDR3 reads TGTGCCAGCAGCGCCGCCTCTGGCGCCAACGTCCTGACTTTC. This codes for CASSAASGANVLTF. The rearrangement uses TRBV27 and TRBJ2-6; D is ambiguous. The CDR3 runs 14 residues. The germline CDR1 and CDR2 sequences are MNHEY and SMNVEV (reference sequence).

V and J are TRBV2 and TRBJ2-1; 13 bases align to TRBD2. In germline, CDR1 is SNHLY, CDR2 FYNNEI. J lost 5 bases, V lost 11 bases, and 6 bases had no gene match. The length of the CDR3 is 14 residues. CDR3 in DNA: TGTGCCGCAACCGGGACTAGCGGGGACAATGAGCAGTTCTTC. Amino acids: CAATGTSGDNEQFF.

This clone was seen only once. The V call is TRBV28, the J call TRBJ1-2; D unclear. This CDR3 contains 12 residues. Germline values: CDR1 MDHEN, CDR2 SYDVKM. V lost 3 bases, J lost 6 bases, and 8 bases lay in between. The CDR3 coding sequence is TGTGCCAGCAGTTTGAGAGGCAATGGCTACACCTTC. The encoded protein is CASSLRGNGYTF.

J is TRBJ1-5 and V is TRBV21-1; the DNA was not compared with TRBD1, the D call given in the table. TRBV21-1 is classified as a pseudogene. The CDR3 spans 20 residues. CDR3 sequence: CASSKKRLHRPDRGPQPQHF. CDR3 DNA: TGTGCCAGCAGCAAAAAGCGGCTTCACCGGCCCGACAGGGGCCCTCAGCCCCAGCATTTT.

This sequence joins TRBV29-1 and TRBJ1-1; the D is unclear. Germline CDR1 reads SQVTM; CDR2 reads ANQGSEA. CDR3 length: 12 amino acids. Trimming took 3 bases from V and 0 from J, leaving 5 bases between them. CDR3 protein: CSVEFLNTEAFF. The CDR3 DNA reads TGCAGCGTTGAGTTTTTGAACACTGAAGCTTTCTTT.

The chain employs TRBV5-1 and TRBJ2-7; D unclear. Between the trimmed V and J ends, which lost 4 bases and 0 bases, there was a span of 11 bases. Per germline, CDR1 SGHRS and CDR2 YFSETQ. The length of the CDR3 is 14 residues. CDR3 bases: TGCGCCAGCAGCGCGTCGGGTACCTCCTACGAGCAGTACTTC. This sequence encodes CASSASGTSYEQYF.

The chain is built from TRBV5-3 and TRBJ2-5; a possible D gene is TRBD1 (5 bases). TRBV5-3 is an ORF; its function is uncertain. V gave up 0 bases and J gave up 2 bases, with 5 bases separating them. The CDR3 is 13 residues long. The CDR3 sequence: CARSLEGQETQYF. The DNA for the CDR3 is TGTGCCAGAAGCTTGGAGGGGCAAGAGACCCAGTACTTC.

This sequence joins TRBV7-9 and TRBJ2-1, with TRBD1 matching over 9 bases. The length of the CDR3 is 17 residues. The V and J ends lost 5 bases and 0 bases, in that order; junction bases with no gene match: 8. CDR1 and CDR2 (germline): SEHNR, FQNEAQ (reference sequence). The CDR3 coding sequence is TGTGCCAGCAGCCCCTGGACAGGGGATAGCTCCTACAATGAGCAGTTCTTC. Protein: CASSPWTGDSSYNEQFF.

The rearrangement uses TRBV5-5 and TRBJ2-4, with D uncertain. CDR1 is SGHKS, CDR2 YYEKEE, per germline (reference sequence). Trimming shortened V by 1 base and J by 4 bases, and 9 bases separated the two germline ends. The CDR3 contains 14 residues. CDR3 amino acids: CASSLTGPKNIQYF. CDR3 DNA: TGTGCCAGCAGCTTGACTGGACCGAAAAACATTCAGTACTTC.

This chain joins TRBV9 and TRBJ2-7; D is unresolved. CDR1 and CDR2 from the germline V gene are SGDLS and YYNGEE. This CDR3 region has 14 residues. The ends were cut back, 0 bases at V and 6 bases at J, with 13 bases in the middle. The CDR3 bases are TGTGCCAGCAGCGTAGGAGACGACAACGCCGAGCAGTACTTC. Translated, it gives CASSVGDDNAEQYF.

As concerns this clone: Germline and junction disagree at one end, which may indicate a read error. J is TRBJ2-2 and V is TRBV13, with a tentative D call TRBD1 (5 bases). The CDR3 extends over 16 amino acids. Germline V gene data show CDR1 as PRHDT and CDR2 as FYEKMQ (reference sequence). The CDR3 bases are TGTGCCAGCAGCCTAGGACATCTTAGTTTGGGCGGGGAGCTGTTTTTT. This codes for CASSLGHLSLGGELFF.

J is TRBJ2-7 and V is TRBV7-9; possibly TRBD1 or TRBD2 for D (5 bases each). The CDR3 runs to 14 residues. The V end lost 4 bases, the J end lost 1 base, and 11 bases lay between the germline ends. Germline V gene data show CDR1 as SEHNR and CDR2 as FQNEAQ (reference sequence). This CDR3 reads CASSSGTDSYEQYF. CDR3 nucleotide sequence: TGTGCCAGCAGCTCCGGGACGGATTCCTACGAGCAGTACTTC.

This chain connects TRBV6-1 to TRBJ1-5, with D hard to call. This CDR3 is 17 amino acids long. Between the trimmed V and J ends, which lost 1 base and 4 bases, there was a span of 17 bases. The V gene's germline CDR1 is MNHNS and CDR2 SASEGT. The CDR3 nucleotides read TGTGCCAGCAGTGAAGGGCACCCGATCCTAGGAAATCAGCCCCAGCATTTT. Its translation is CASSEGHPILGNQPQHF.

The rearrangement uses TRBV4-3 and TRBJ2-3; TRBD2 matches 11 bases. The germline gives CDR1 LGHNA, CDR2 YSLEER. J lost 6 bases, V lost 1 base, and 9 bases had no gene match. The CDR3 spans 17 residues. The CDR3 DNA follows: TGCGCCAGCAGCCAAGCTTTTAGCGGGAGGGGGTGGGATACGCAGTATTTT. This encodes CASSQAFSGRGWDTQYF.

The chain joins TRBV7-3 to TRBJ2-2; D remains ambiguous. CDR1 is SGHTA, CDR2 FQGTGA, per germline. Between the trimmed V and J ends, which lost 1 base and 7 bases, there was a span of 16 bases. The CDR3 runs 16 residues. As DNA, the CDR3 is TGTGCCAGCAGCTTAAACTCTATGGTTCACCACGGGGAGCTGTTTTTT. Protein sequence: CASSLNSMVHHGELFF.

The chain is built from TRBV9 and TRBJ2-7, with 10 nucleotides matching TRBD2. With V trimmed by 2 bases and J by 2 bases, 4 bases remained unmatched. The germline gives CDR1 SGDLS, CDR2 YYNGEE. The CDR3 covers 15 residues. The DNA for the CDR3 is TGTGCCAGCAGCGTCGGGACTAGCGCGACCTACGAGCAGTACTTC. The encoded protein is CASSVGTSATYEQYF.

The chain is built from TRBV29-1 and TRBJ2-7; no firm D call. Between the trimmed V and J ends, which lost 0 bases and 5 bases, there was a span of 17 bases. The CDR3 totals 15 residues. Germline lookup yields CDR1 SQVTM and CDR2 ANQGSEA. The CDR3 region is CSVEDPGRSVHEQYF. The DNA for the CDR3 is TGCAGCGTTGAAGATCCAGGACGATCGGTCCACGAGCAGTACTTC.